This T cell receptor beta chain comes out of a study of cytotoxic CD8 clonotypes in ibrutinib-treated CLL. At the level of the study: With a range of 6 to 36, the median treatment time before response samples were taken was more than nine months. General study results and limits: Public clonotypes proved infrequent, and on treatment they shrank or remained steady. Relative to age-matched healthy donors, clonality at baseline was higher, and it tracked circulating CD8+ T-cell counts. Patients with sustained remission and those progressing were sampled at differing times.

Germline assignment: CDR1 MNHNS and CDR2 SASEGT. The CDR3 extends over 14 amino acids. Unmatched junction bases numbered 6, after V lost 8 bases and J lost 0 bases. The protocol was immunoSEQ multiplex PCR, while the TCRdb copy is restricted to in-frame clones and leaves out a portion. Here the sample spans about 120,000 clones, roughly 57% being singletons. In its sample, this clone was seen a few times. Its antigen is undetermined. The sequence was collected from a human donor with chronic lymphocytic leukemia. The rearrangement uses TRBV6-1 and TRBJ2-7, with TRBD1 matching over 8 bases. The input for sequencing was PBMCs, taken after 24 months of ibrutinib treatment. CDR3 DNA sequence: TGTGCCAGCCCCGTGGGGACAGGCTCCTACGAGCAGTACTTC. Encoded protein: CASPVGTGSYEQYF.